This paragraph covers one TCR beta chain sequence. Its antigen remains unknown. PCR used 60 Vbeta primers and 13 Jbeta primers. The repertoire was sequenced with immunoSEQ multiplex PCR; TCRdb's copy has only in-frame clones and lacks some. The sample carries 100,000 to 150,000 clones, approximately 80% recorded once. The V gene's germline CDR1 is SQVTM and CDR2 ANQGSEA. Trimming cost V 1 base and J 4 bases, with 13 bases left between them. This CDR3 is built from 14 residues. The data were taken from a study of cytomegalovirus exposure and HLA in healthy donors. The wider study: About 85 million unique TCR sequences came from HLA-typed donors in an early release. General study points: As a later analysis revealed, most CMV-associated TCR beta chains appeared HLA-restricted. Whilst most TCR sequences proved rare, a subset of public TCRs occurred across many donors. A later examination showed that TCR association rates differed by HLA locus, with DRB1 most and HLA-C fewest.

Sequences were obtained from PBMCs. The TCR sequence derives from a man aged 30 to 45 in good health and CMV-seronegative. The chain links TRBV29-1 to TRBJ1-1; D gene uncertain. Written as DNA, the CDR3 is TGCAGCGTTGAAGGCGGGAAGGGTTCCACTGAAGCTTTCTTT. Protein sequence: CSVEGGKGSTEAFF.